Listed below are T cell receptor beta chains from one sample, sequenced in a study of cytomegalovirus exposure and HLA in healthy donors. The assay was immunoSEQ multiplex PCR, and TCRdb's table has in-frame clones only and misses some. Of about 160,000 clones listed, more than 80% were seen once; the top ten hold about 13%. Source material: PBMCs. Source of these receptors: a woman aged 45-60 years in good health and CMV-seronegative. Each CDR3 is given with its conserved first and last residue. The order of the fields is J gene, clone size, D gene, V gene, CDR3 protein, CDR3 DNA. D genes are given only for firm matches. Rows may omit the clone size; those that give it use once, few, many or a size class.

J gene: TRBJ1-2; clone size: -; D gene: -; V gene: TRBV18; CDR3 protein: CASSNRTFGYTF; CDR3 DNA: TGTGCCAGCTCAAACAGGACGTTTGGCTACACCTTC
J gene: TRBJ1-1; clone size: few; D gene: TRBD1; V gene: TRBV4-2; CDR3 protein: CASSQDAGTVFRTEAFF; CDR3 DNA: TGTGCCAGCAGCCAAGACGCCGGGACAGTATTCCGAACTGAAGCTTTCTTT
J gene: TRBJ2-7; clone size: -; D gene: -; V gene: TRBV5-1; CDR3 protein: CASSTRDTTGEQYF; CDR3 DNA: TGCGCCAGCAGCACAAGGGACACAACGGGGGAGCAGTACTTC
J gene: TRBJ2-2; clone size: -; D gene: -; V gene: TRBV5-8; CDR3 protein: CASSLRGADTGELFF; CDR3 DNA: TGTGCCAGCAGCTTGCGGGGGGCTGACACCGGGGAGCTGTTTTTT
J gene: TRBJ1-2; clone size: -; D gene: TRBD1; V gene: TRBV5-4; CDR3 protein: CASSPPGGGRSGYTF; CDR3 DNA: TGTGCCAGCAGCCCTCCAGGGGGTGGTAGGAGTGGCTACACCTTC
J gene: TRBJ2-2; clone size: -; D gene: TRBD1; V gene: TRBV5-6; CDR3 protein: CASSTRGQGVTGELFF; CDR3 DNA: TGTGCCAGCAGCACCCGAGGACAGGGGGTAACCGGGGAGCTGTTTTTT
J gene: TRBJ1-3; clone size: once; D gene: -; V gene: TRBV6-1; CDR3 protein: CASSPGQSSGNTIYF; CDR3 DNA: TGTGCCAGCAGTCCCGGACAGAGCTCTGGAAACACCATATATTTT
J gene: TRBJ1-1; clone size: -; D gene: -; V gene: TRBV5-1; CDR3 protein: CASSSTSTGGTEAFF; CDR3 DNA: TGCGCCAGCAGCTCCACTTCGACAGGCGGGACTGAAGCTTTCTTT
J gene: TRBJ2-3; clone size: -; D gene: TRBD2; V gene: TRBV6-5; CDR3 protein: CASSYSGSGSTDTQYF; CDR3 DNA: TGTGCCAGCAGTTACTCGGGTAGCGGGAGCACAGATACGCAGTATTTT
J gene: TRBJ1-5; clone size: -; D gene: TRBD1; V gene: TRBV6-1; CDR3 protein: CASNGVGQGFQPQHF; CDR3 DNA: TGTGCCAGCAACGGCGTGGGACAGGGGTTTCAGCCCCAGCATTTT
J gene: TRBJ1-2; clone size: -; D gene: -; V gene: TRBV13; CDR3 protein: CASSFDWFYGYTF; CDR3 DNA: TGTGCCAGCAGCTTCGACTGGTTCTATGGCTACACCTTC
J gene: TRBJ2-5; clone size: once; D gene: TRBD2; V gene: TRBV30; CDR3 protein: CASGTSGRWNQETQYF; CDR3 DNA: TGTGCCTCGGGGACTAGCGGGAGGTGGAATCAAGAGACCCAGTACTTC
J gene: TRBJ2-4; clone size: -; D gene: -; V gene: TRBV27; CDR3 protein: CASSLVYGGAKNIQYF; CDR3 DNA: TGTGCCAGCAGTTTAGTTTATGGAGGAGCCAAAAACATTCAGTACTTC
J gene: TRBJ1-5; clone size: -; D gene: TRBD1; V gene: TRBV19; CDR3 protein: CASSTGQGAYLDQPQHF; CDR3 DNA: TGTGCCAGTAGTACGGGACAGGGGGCCTACCTCGATCAGCCCCAGCATTTT
J gene: TRBJ2-3; clone size: few; D gene: TRBD2; V gene: TRBV5-6; CDR3 protein: CASSSLAGEDTQYF; CDR3 DNA: TGTGCCAGCAGCTCCCTAGCGGGGGAGGATACGCAGTATTTT
J gene: TRBJ1-3; clone size: -; D gene: -; V gene: TRBV28; CDR3 protein: CASSAGQLSGNTIYF; CDR3 DNA: TGTGCCAGCAGTGCCGGACAGCTCTCTGGAAACACCATATATTTT
J gene: TRBJ2-1; clone size: -; D gene: TRBD2; V gene: TRBV27; CDR3 protein: CASSRGTSGHNEQFF; CDR3 DNA: TGTGCCAGCAGCCGCGGGACTAGCGGGCACAATGAGCAGTTCTTC
J gene: TRBJ2-3; clone size: -; D gene: -; V gene: TRBV6-1; CDR3 protein: CASKATGLSTDTQYF; CDR3 DNA: TGTGCCAGCAAGGCGACAGGACTTTCCACAGATACGCAGTATTTT
J gene: TRBJ2-3; clone size: -; D gene: TRBD1; V gene: TRBV19; CDR3 protein: CATSPTGGTDTQYF; CDR3 DNA: TGTGCCACCTCCCCTACAGGGGGCACAGATACGCAGTATTTT
J gene: TRBJ2-7; clone size: -; D gene: TRBD1; V gene: TRBV5-4; CDR3 protein: CASSFGTGAYEQYF; CDR3 DNA: TGTGCCAGCAGTTTCGGGACAGGGGCCTACGAGCAGTACTTC
J gene: TRBJ1-5; clone size: -; D gene: TRBD1; V gene: TRBV5-6; CDR3 protein: CASSSQGDWNQPQHF; CDR3 DNA: TGTGCCAGCAGCTCCCAGGGGGATTGGAATCAGCCCCAGCATTTT
J gene: TRBJ1-5; clone size: -; D gene: -; V gene: TRBV5-4; CDR3 protein: CASQRRPGNQPQHF; CDR3 DNA: TGTGCCAGCCAGCGGCGCCCCGGCAATCAGCCCCAGCATTTT
J gene: TRBJ2-5; clone size: -; D gene: TRBD2; V gene: TRBV7-2; CDR3 protein: CASSRTSGFQETQYF; CDR3 DNA: TGTGCCAGCAGTCGGACTAGCGGTTTCCAAGAGACCCAGTACTTC
J gene: TRBJ2-1; clone size: -; D gene: TRBD2; V gene: TRBV5-6; CDR3 protein: CASSRGLAGFDEQFF; CDR3 DNA: TGTGCCAGCAGCCGGGGACTAGCGGGATTCGATGAGCAGTTCTTC
J gene: TRBJ2-7; clone size: -; D gene: TRBD1; V gene: TRBV2; CDR3 protein: CASRADRTYEQYF; CDR3 DNA: TGTGCCAGCAGAGCGGACAGGACCTACGAGCAGTACTTC
J gene: TRBJ2-1; clone size: -; D gene: TRBD1; V gene: TRBV9; CDR3 protein: CASSTLGGGTGTGALYEQFF; CDR3 DNA: TGTGCCAGCAGTACCCTAGGGGGGGGCACCGGGACAGGGGCTCTCTATGAGCAGTTCTTC
J gene: TRBJ1-2; clone size: -; D gene: TRBD1; V gene: TRBV2; CDR3 protein: CASSLDTTQQGGYTF; CDR3 DNA: TGTGCCAGCAGTCTCGACACCACACAACAGGGGGGCTACACCTTC
J gene: TRBJ2-2; clone size: -; D gene: -; V gene: TRBV10-3; CDR3 protein: CAISESANTGELFF; CDR3 DNA: TGTGCCATCAGTGAATCGGCGAACACCGGGGAGCTGTTTTTT
J gene: TRBJ1-2; clone size: -; D gene: -; V gene: TRBV29-1; CDR3 protein: CSVDRDYGYTF; CDR3 DNA: TGCAGCGTTGACAGGGACTATGGCTACACCTTC
J gene: TRBJ1-5; clone size: -; D gene: -; V gene: TRBV5-1; CDR3 protein: CASSPGGGGNQPQHF; CDR3 DNA: TGCGCCAGCAGCCCGGGGGGGGGTGGCAATCAGCCCCAGCATTTT
J gene: TRBJ1-5; clone size: -; D gene: -; V gene: TRBV7-2; CDR3 protein: CASSGGKDPGQPQHF; CDR3 DNA: TGTGCCAGCAGTGGGGGGAAGGATCCGGGTCAGCCCCAGCATTTT
J gene: TRBJ1-5; clone size: -; D gene: -; V gene: TRBV19; CDR3 protein: CASSTTLGQPQHF; CDR3 DNA: TGTGCCAGTAGTACCACCCTTGGCCAGCCCCAGCATTTT
J gene: TRBJ2-7; clone size: -; D gene: TRBD1; V gene: TRBV6-1; CDR3 protein: CASSPDRGYEQYF; CDR3 DNA: TGTGCCAGCAGTCCCGACAGGGGCTACGAGCAGTACTTC
J gene: TRBJ2-7; clone size: -; D gene: TRBD1; V gene: TRBV5-6; CDR3 protein: CASSLGRGIHEQYF; CDR3 DNA: TGTGCCAGCAGCTTGGGCAGGGGGATACACGAGCAGTACTTC
J gene: TRBJ2-7; clone size: few; D gene: -; V gene: TRBV6-1; CDR3 protein: CVTGKAYEQYF; CDR3 DNA: TGTGTCACAGGGAAGGCCTACGAGCAGTACTTC
J gene: TRBJ1-3; clone size: -; D gene: -; V gene: TRBV6-1; CDR3 protein: CASSELVAGSGNTIYF; CDR3 DNA: TGTGCCAGCAGTGAATTGGTTGCGGGGTCCGGAAACACCATATATTTT
J gene: TRBJ2-3; clone size: -; D gene: TRBD2; V gene: TRBV4-3; CDR3 protein: CASSRGLAGDLTDTQYF; CDR3 DNA: TGCGCCAGCAGCCGAGGACTAGCGGGGGACCTCACAGATACGCAGTATTTT
J gene: TRBJ1-1; clone size: -; D gene: TRBD1; V gene: TRBV6-1; CDR3 protein: CASSLTGVNTEAFF; CDR3 DNA: TGTGCCAGCAGTCTCACAGGGGTGAACACTGAAGCTTTCTTT
J gene: TRBJ2-1; clone size: -; D gene: TRBD2; V gene: TRBV7-2; CDR3 protein: CASSSGLAAYNEQFF; CDR3 DNA: TGTGCCAGCAGCTCGGGACTAGCGGCCTACAATGAGCAGTTCTTC
J gene: TRBJ2-2; clone size: -; D gene: TRBD2; V gene: TRBV30; CDR3 protein: CAWIGQLGLAGGTGELFF; CDR3 DNA: TGTGCCTGGATAGGACAGCTGGGACTAGCGGGAGGCACCGGGGAGCTGTTTTTT
J gene: TRBJ1-6; clone size: -; D gene: -; V gene: TRBV18; CDR3 protein: CASSTDSFYNSPLHF; CDR3 DNA: TGTGCCAGCTCAACAGACAGCTTCTATAATTCACCCCTCCACTTT
J gene: TRBJ1-2; clone size: once; D gene: -; V gene: TRBV7-2; CDR3 protein: CASSIAGIDYGYTF; CDR3 DNA: TGTGCCAGCAGCATTGCAGGGATAGACTATGGCTACACCTTC
J gene: TRBJ2-7; clone size: once; D gene: -; V gene: TRBV7-2; CDR3 protein: CASSFPTYEQYF; CDR3 DNA: TGTGCCAGCAGCTTCCCCACCTACGAGCAGTACTTC
J gene: TRBJ2-7; clone size: -; D gene: -; V gene: TRBV9; CDR3 protein: CASSVADSSYEQYF; CDR3 DNA: TGTGCCAGCAGCGTAGCAGACAGCTCCTACGAGCAGTACTTC
J gene: TRBJ1-4; clone size: -; D gene: -; V gene: TRBV25-1; CDR3 protein: CASSEYAGGPANEKLFF; CDR3 DNA: TGTGCCAGCAGTGAATATGCCGGAGGGCCGGCTAATGAAAAACTGTTTTTT
J gene: TRBJ2-1; clone size: -; D gene: TRBD2; V gene: TRBV27; CDR3 protein: CASSPGLADYNEQFF; CDR3 DNA: TGTGCCAGCAGCCCCGGACTAGCGGACTACAATGAGCAGTTCTTC
J gene: TRBJ2-1; clone size: -; D gene: TRBD2; V gene: TRBV4-1; CDR3 protein: CASSQAGGPIEQFF; CDR3 DNA: TGCGCCAGCAGCCAAGCGGGAGGGCCTATTGAGCAGTTCTTC
J gene: TRBJ2-2; clone size: -; D gene: -; V gene: TRBV2; CDR3 protein: CASSPRAGYTGELFF; CDR3 DNA: TGTGCCAGCAGTCCGAGGGCCGGGTACACCGGGGAGCTGTTTTTT
J gene: TRBJ1-2; clone size: -; D gene: -; V gene: TRBV6-1; CDR3 protein: CASSEDRVSNYGYTF; CDR3 DNA: TGTGCCAGCAGTGAAGACAGGGTATCTAACTATGGCTACACCTTC
J gene: TRBJ2-7; clone size: -; D gene: -; V gene: TRBV15; CDR3 protein: CATSRDPDWTYEQYF; CDR3 DNA: TGTGCCACCAGCAGAGATCCGGACTGGACCTACGAGCAGTACTTC